What follows is one TCR beta chain and its context. The data are from a study of blood T cell repertoires in COVID-19. The assay was immunoSEQ multiplex PCR, and TCRdb's table has in-frame clones only and misses some. The profile covers over 150,000 clones, with about 80% appearing a single time and 7.5% taken by the ten largest. The CDR3 loop spans 12 amino acids. Trimming removed 4 bases at V and 7 bases at J, with 10 bases between. Germline CDR1 SEHNR, CDR2 FQNEAQ (reference sequence). Participants were aged roughly 18 to 89 years from 24 US areas. The study counted Cohort 3 donors as recovered given two negative PCRs, clearance, or symptom resolution.

The sample was PBMCs or T cells enriched from blood (not recorded which). The TCR was taken from a man aged 35-49 years who had recovered from COVID-19. V is TRBV7-9 and J is TRBJ1-2; possible D gene TRBD1, 6 bases. The CDR3 DNA reads as TGTGCCAGCAGCTCCGACAGGATTGGCTACACCTTC. Translation gives CASSSDRIGYTF.